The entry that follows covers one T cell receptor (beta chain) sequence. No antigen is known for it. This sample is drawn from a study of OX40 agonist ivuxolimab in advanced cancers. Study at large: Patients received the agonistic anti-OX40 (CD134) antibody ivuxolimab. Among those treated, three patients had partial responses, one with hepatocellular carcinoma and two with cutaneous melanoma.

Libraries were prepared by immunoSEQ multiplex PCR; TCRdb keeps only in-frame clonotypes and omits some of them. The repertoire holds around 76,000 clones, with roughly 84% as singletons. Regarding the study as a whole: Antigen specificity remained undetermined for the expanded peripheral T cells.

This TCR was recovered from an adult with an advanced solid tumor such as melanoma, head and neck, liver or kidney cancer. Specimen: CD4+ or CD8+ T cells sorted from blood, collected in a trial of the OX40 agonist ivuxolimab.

CDR3 bases: TGTGCCAGCAGCTTACAGGGGGGCTTCGGAAACACCATATATTTT. Amino acids: CASSLQGGFGNTIYF. The genes are TRBV5-4 and TRBJ1-3; 8 nucleotides align to TRBD1. V dropped 2 bases and J dropped 4; count of bases not matched to a gene: 5. CDR3 length: 15 residues. Germline CDR1 SGHNT, CDR2 YYREEE (reference sequence).